These T cell receptor beta chains were read from a single sample in a study of T-cell memory formation after mild COVID-19. TCRdb used MiXCR to reprocess the 5' RACE reads, holding one entry per CDR3 protein. Of about 470,000 distinct CDR3 sequences in the sample, roughly 23% were seen once. The specimen was PBMCs or a T cell subset sorted from them (not recorded which). These TCRs come from an adult woman who had mild COVID-19 (a few samples of this study predate the infection). Cell type and time point are not known. CDR3s include the opening cysteine and the closing phenylalanine or tryptophan. Fields, in order: D gene, V gene, clone size, J gene, CDR3 protein, CDR3 DNA. A D gene is named only where the DNA matches it firmly. Some rows mark clone size as missing; the rest say once, few, many or name a class of expanded clone.

TRBD1	TRBV7-2	NA	TRBJ1-2	CASSLEALTGGLANYGYTF	TGTGCCAGCAGCTTAGAGGCTTTGACAGGGGGCTTGGCTAACTATGGCTACACCTTC
TRBD1	TRBV9	NA	TRBJ2-1	CASSLDRATYNEQFF	TGTGCCAGCAGCCTCGACAGGGCCACCTACAATGAGCAGTTCTTC
NA	TRBV29-1	few	TRBJ2-4	CSVANRTKNIQYF	TGCAGCGTTGCGAACAGAACCAAAAACATTCAGTACTTC
NA	TRBV3-1	many	TRBJ2-4	CASSQAGAKNIQYF	TGTGCCAGCAGCCAAGCGGGAGCCAAAAACATTCAGTACTTC
TRBD1	TRBV7-2	NA	TRBJ2-5	CASSPRQGRTQYF	TGTGCCAGCAGCCCAAGACAGGGAAGGACCCAGTACTTC
NA	TRBV12-3/TRBV12-4	NA	TRBJ1-2	CASSPKTSNLNYGYTF	TGTGCCAGCAGTCCGAAAACCAGCAACCTCAACTATGGCTACACCTTC
TRBD2	TRBV5-1	few	TRBJ2-4	CASSRETGGLGNIQYF	TGCGCCAGCAGCCGCGAAACCGGGGGACTAGGGAACATTCAGTACTTC
TRBD1	TRBV12-3/TRBV12-4	few	TRBJ2-1	CASSYRGRGEQFF	TGTGCCAGCAGTTACAGGGGGCGGGGTGAGCAGTTCTTC
NA	TRBV9	NA	TRBJ2-3	CASSVGPQGGHTDTQYF	TGTGCCAGCAGCGTAGGTCCCCAGGGAGGTCACACAGATACGCAGTATTTT
NA	TRBV29-1	few	TRBJ1-5	CSVSESSNQPQHF	TGCAGCGTTTCGGAGAGTAGCAATCAGCCCCAGCATTTT
NA	TRBV6-6	few	TRBJ2-1	CASTPRSDEQFF	TGTGCCAGCACCCCCCGCTCGGATGAGCAGTTCTTC
NA	TRBV4-1	NA	TRBJ2-5	CASSQGARGETQYF	TGCGCCAGCAGCCAAGGGGCCAGGGGAGAGACCCAGTACTTC
NA	TRBV18	few	TRBJ2-5	CASSPWQQETQYF	TGTGCCAGCTCACCTTGGCAGCAAGAGACCCAGTACTTC
NA	TRBV12-3/TRBV12-4	few	TRBJ1-4	CASSLGGTTNEKLFF	TGTGCCAGCAGTTTGGGGGGGACGACTAATGAAAAACTGTTTTTT
NA	TRBV20-1	few	TRBJ2-1	CSADTHRTSREQFF	TGCAGTGCTGATACACATCGAACTAGCCGTGAGCAGTTCTTC
NA	TRBV3-1	NA	TRBJ1-1	CASRQTGMNTEAFF	TGTGCCAGCAGGCAAACAGGGATGAACACTGAAGCTTTCTTT
NA	TRBV4-3	NA	TRBJ2-2	CASMVVWGSGELFF	TGCGCCAGCATGGTAGTTTGGGGGTCCGGGGAGCTGTTTTTT
NA	TRBV15	NA	TRBJ2-7	CATSRSGSGRGEQYF	TGTGCCACCAGCAGATCAGGGTCGGGGCGTGGCGAGCAGTACTTC
TRBD2	TRBV5-6	NA	TRBJ2-3	CASSGRLAAMMRDTQYF	TGTGCCAGCAGCGGCCGACTAGCGGCCATGATGCGTGATACGCAGTATTTT
NA	TRBV20-1	NA	TRBJ1-5	CSARKSGGTGQPQHF	TGCAGTGCTAGAAAAAGTGGGGGGACGGGGCAGCCCCAGCATTTT
TRBD1	TRBV5-1	NA	TRBJ2-1	CASSLGQGDNEQFF	TGCGCCAGCAGCTTGGGACAGGGAGACAATGAGCAGTTCTTC
TRBD2	TRBV5-1	NA	TRBJ2-3	CASSLGGGRIADTQYF	TGCGCCAGCAGCTTGGGCGGGGGGCGCATTGCAGATACGCAGTATTTT
NA	TRBV29-1	few	TRBJ2-2	CSVLIGSSNTGELFF	TGCAGCGTGCTAATAGGGAGTTCCAACACCGGGGAGCTGTTTTTT
NA	TRBV12-3/TRBV12-4	NA	TRBJ2-5	CASSHTSREETQYF	TGTGCCAGCAGCCATACGAGCAGGGAAGAGACCCAGTACTTC
TRBD1	TRBV7-3	NA	TRBJ2-1	CASSNPGQGAYNEQFF	TGTGCCAGCAGCAACCCGGGACAGGGAGCCTACAATGAGCAGTTCTTC
NA	TRBV7-3	few	TRBJ2-5	CASSSEGGETQYF	TGTGCCAGCAGTTCAGAGGGTGGGGAGACCCAGTACTTC
NA	TRBV2	few	TRBJ2-7	CASSEGIYEQYF	TGTGCCAGCAGTGAAGGTATCTACGAGCAGTACTTC
TRBD2	TRBV6-5	many	TRBJ2-2	CASSPGLAARNGELFF	TGTGCCAGCAGTCCGGGACTAGCGGCGCGAAACGGGGAGCTGTTTTTT
TRBD2	TRBV24-1	few	TRBJ2-1	CATSDIWTSGSNNEQFF	TGTGCCACCAGTGATATCTGGACTAGCGGGTCCAACAATGAGCAGTTCTTC
NA	TRBV5-4	once	TRBJ1-1	CASTPDPEMNTEAFF	TGTGCCAGCACCCCGGACCCAGAAATGAACACTGAAGCTTTCTTT
NA	TRBV12-3/TRBV12-4	NA	TRBJ2-1	CASTMAAEQFF	TGTGCCAGCACCATGGCGGCTGAGCAGTTCTTC
TRBD2	TRBV7-7	few	TRBJ2-3	CASSLGGLAGADTQYF	TGTGCTAGCAGCTTGGGGGGACTAGCGGGAGCGGATACGCAGTATTTT
TRBD1	TRBV6-6	NA	TRBJ1-2	CASTSGTGGYTF	TGTGCCAGCACATCCGGGACAGGTGGCTACACCTTC
TRBD1	TRBV5-1	few	TRBJ2-7	CASSLVVLDRGSGEQYF	TGCGCCAGCAGCTTGGTAGTATTGGACAGGGGCTCCGGGGAGCAGTACTTC
NA	TRBV6-5	many	TRBJ2-1	CASSYSLASSYNEQFF	TGTGCCAGCAGTTACTCTCTAGCGAGCTCCTACAATGAGCAGTTCTTC
NA	TRBV5-1	NA	TRBJ2-5	CASSRDGGQETQYF	TGCGCCAGCAGCCGAGACGGGGGCCAAGAGACCCAGTACTTC
NA	TRBV7-7	NA	TRBJ2-5	CASSLIRRARETQYF	TGTGCTAGCAGCTTAATCAGGAGGGCCCGAGAGACCCAGTACTTC
TRBD2	TRBV6-6	many	TRBJ2-7	CASRPGGTSYEQYF	TGTGCCAGCCGCCCCGGGGGGACCTCCTACGAGCAGTACTTC
TRBD1	TRBV12-3/TRBV12-4	NA	TRBJ2-1	CASSFYPTGSYNEQFF	TGTGCCAGCAGTTTCTATCCGACAGGGTCCTACAATGAGCAGTTCTTC
TRBD1	TRBV12-3/TRBV12-4	NA	TRBJ1-1	CASSLARDRDDMTNTEAFF	TGTGCCAGCAGTCTCGCCCGGGACAGGGACGATATGACGAACACTGAAGCTTTCTTT
TRBD1	TRBV6-6	NA	TRBJ1-3	CASRATGGSGNTIYF	TGTGCCAGCAGGGCGACAGGGGGCTCTGGAAACACCATATATTTT
TRBD2	TRBV10-3	NA	TRBJ2-1	CAIGGTSPYNEQFF	TGTGCCATCGGGGGGACTAGCCCGTACAATGAGCAGTTCTTC
NA	TRBV6-5	NA	TRBJ2-2	CASSPRALNTGELFF	TGTGCCAGCAGCCCCCGGGCCTTGAACACCGGGGAGCTGTTTTTT
NA	TRBV7-6	NA	TRBJ2-7	CASSPGTGALTYEQYF	TGTGCCAGCAGTCCAGGTACGGGGGCCCTCACCTACGAGCAGTACTTC
TRBD1	TRBV12-3/TRBV12-4	NA	TRBJ2-7	CASSLRDRHSYEQYF	TGTGCCAGCAGTTTGAGGGACAGGCACTCCTACGAGCAGTACTTC
NA	TRBV7-2	NA	TRBJ2-7	CASSRSGGWYEQYF	TGTGCCAGCAGTCGGTCCGGGGGATGGTACGAGCAGTACTTC
NA	TRBV7-9	NA	TRBJ2-3	CASSSVAEIGTDTQYF	TGTGCCAGCAGCTCCGTAGCGGAGATTGGCACAGATACGCAGTATTTT
TRBD2	TRBV5-1	once	TRBJ2-3	CASSSGLAGFEGDTKYF	TGCGCCAGCAGCTCTGGACTAGCGGGCTTCGAGGGGGATACGAAGTATTTT
NA	TRBV4-1	few	TRBJ1-5	CASSQELRRGNQPQHF	TGCGCCAGCAGCCAAGAACTCCGGAGGGGAAATCAGCCCCAGCATTTT
NA	TRBV30	NA	TRBJ1-5	CAWDRGLSNQPQHF	TGTGCCTGGGACCGGGGCCTTAGCAATCAGCCCCAGCATTTT
TRBD1	TRBV5-1	NA	TRBJ2-7	CASSLSRGRSNEQYF	TGCGCCAGCAGCTTATCCAGGGGGCGCAGCAACGAGCAGTACTTC
NA	TRBV19	many	TRBJ1-1	CASSPWLGGTEAFF	TGTGCCAGTAGTCCATGGCTGGGGGGGACTGAAGCTTTCTTT
NA	TRBV6-5	few	TRBJ2-6	CASSSWSSGANVLTF	TGTGCCAGCAGTTCGTGGAGCTCTGGGGCCAACGTCCTGACTTTC
NA	TRBV15	NA	TRBJ1-1	CATSEPNTEAFF	TGTGCCACCAGCGAACCAAACACTGAAGCTTTCTTT
TRBD1	TRBV10-3	few	TRBJ2-1	CAIRSTGDDEQFF	TGTGCCATCAGATCTACAGGGGATGATGAGCAGTTCTTC
NA	TRBV20-1	NA	TRBJ2-3	CSAEHPTPGYADTQYF	TGCAGTGCCGAACACCCGACGCCAGGGTACGCAGATACGCAGTATTTT
NA	TRBV20-1	NA	TRBJ1-1	CSARSVGGATEAFF	TGCAGTGCTAGATCCGTCGGTGGGGCGACTGAAGCTTTCTTT
TRBD1	TRBV10-3	NA	TRBJ1-2	CAISDSGTVNLDGYTF	TGTGCCATCAGTGATTCCGGGACAGTGAATTTGGATGGCTACACCTTC
NA	TRBV7-9	few	TRBJ2-2	CASGPPLTGELFF	TGTGCCAGCGGTCCCCCTCTAACGGGGGAGCTGTTTTTT
TRBD2	TRBV2	NA	TRBJ2-4	CASSDPTLGVAGGGNIQYF	TGTGCCAGCAGTGACCCCACGTTGGGGGTAGCGGGAGGGGGAAACATTCAGTACTTC